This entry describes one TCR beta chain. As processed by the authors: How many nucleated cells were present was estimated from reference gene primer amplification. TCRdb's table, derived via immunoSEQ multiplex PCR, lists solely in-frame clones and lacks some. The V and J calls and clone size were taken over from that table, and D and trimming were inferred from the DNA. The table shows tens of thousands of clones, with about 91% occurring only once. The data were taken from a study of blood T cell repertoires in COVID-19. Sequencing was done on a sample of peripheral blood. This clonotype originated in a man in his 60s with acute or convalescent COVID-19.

The CDR3 coding sequence is TGTGCCAGCAGGGACAGGGGGGCTGGGACCGGGGAGCTGTTTTTT. This gives the protein CASRDRGAGTGELFF. The genes are TRBV28 and TRBJ2-2; 10 bases align to TRBD1. This CDR3 comprises 15 residues. In germline, CDR1 is MDHEN, CDR2 SYDVKM. Losses at the gene ends were 6 bases for V and 5 bases for J; bases not matched to a gene: 6.